These 23 T cell receptor beta chains were sequenced from one sample in a study of monozygotic twins with inflammatory bowel disease. TCRdb reprocessed the 5' RACE reads and stores each CDR3 protein as one record, lacking DNA. The listing records 400,000 to 500,000 distinct CDR3 sequences. The source material was blood. These receptors were obtained from a human donor with ulcerative colitis or Crohn's disease, or a healthy co-twin of an affected twin (not recorded which).

The chain employs TRBV28 and TRBJ2-1; TCRdb outputs TRBD1, but without DNA this stays unchecked. The CDR3 is 15 amino acids. Germline V CDR1 and CDR2: MDHEN, SYDVKM. The CDR3 region is CASRRGQGIHNEQFF.

The gene calls are TRBV30 and TRBJ1-2; as DNA is missing, the TRBD1 call by TCRdb cannot be tested. The CDR3 covers 16 residues. Looked up from germline, CDR1 is GTSNPN and CDR2 is SVGIG (reference sequence). CDR3 sequence: CAWSVGPVQGNYGYTF.

The rearrangement joins TRBV7-9 to TRBJ2-2; TCRdb reports TRBD1, a call that lacks DNA to check it against. The CDR3 consists of 15 residues. Germline V gives CDR1 SEHNR, CDR2 FQNEAQ (reference sequence). The chain's CDR3 is CASSLGTGGPGELFF.

V and J are TRBV5-4 and TRBJ2-7; without DNA, the TCRdb call of TRBD1 cannot be checked. This CDR3 has 15 amino acids. Germline-derived CDR1 and CDR2 are SGHNT and YYREEE (reference sequence). The CDR3 region is CASSPRRGDMNEQYF.

V and J are TRBV24-1 and TRBJ2-2; the D call from TCRdb, TRBD1, cannot be confirmed without DNA. Per the germline V gene, CDR1 is KGHDR and CDR2 is SFDVKD. The CDR3 extends over 17 amino acids. CDR3 residues: CATSDFRGARATGELFF.

This chain joins TRBV7-9 and TRBJ2-2; TCRdb returns TRBD2, unconfirmable since there is no DNA. The CDR3 contains 15 residues. Germline lookup yields CDR1 SEHNR and CDR2 FQNEAQ (reference sequence). CDR3 residues: CASNLGLAGDGELFF.

The chain is built from TRBV28 and TRBJ2-1; absent DNA, TCRdb's TRBD1 call cannot be checked. CDR1 is MDHEN, CDR2 SYDVKM, per germline. The CDR3 covers 11 residues. CDR3 protein: CAGQQGAKQFF.

The chain joins TRBV29-1 to TRBJ2-1; TCRdb's D call, TRBD2, is unchecked because there is no DNA. This CDR3 is built from 13 residues. Germline assignment: CDR1 SQVTM and CDR2 ANQGSEA. Here the CDR3 reads CSVSLAGEGEQFF.

The gene calls are TRBV29-1 and TRBJ2-7; TCRdb's D gene call, TRBD1, goes unchecked for lack of DNA. This CDR3 comprises 13 residues. Germline assignment: CDR1 SQVTM and CDR2 ANQGSEA. The CDR3 loop is CSVELDRGYEQYF.

CDR3 amino acids: CASSPLRPGGTNSGNTIYF. The chain joins TRBV18 to TRBJ1-3. This CDR3 is 19 amino acids long. Looked up from germline, CDR1 is KGHSH and CDR2 is LQKENI.

J is TRBJ2-1 and V is TRBV11-2; the D call of TRBD1 rests on TCRdb alone, since no DNA is present to check it. CDR1 is SGHAT, CDR2 FQNNGV, per germline. The length of the CDR3 is 13 residues. CDR3 amino acids: CASSLIGANEQFF.

The chain has TRBV1 and TRBJ2-5; lacking DNA, the TRBD2 call made by TCRdb goes unchecked. TRBV1 is termed a pseudogene. The CDR3 is 15 amino acids. CDR3 residues: CTSSHIAGMEETQYF.

The genes are TRBV4-1 and TRBJ2-2; TCRdb's D call of TRBD1 is untestable without DNA. Germline CDR1 is MGHRA and CDR2 is YSYEKL. The CDR3 sequence is 15 residues long. This CDR3 is CASSQGQGSTGELFF.

The chain combines TRBV2 with TRBJ2-2; TCRdb's assignment of TRBD2 cannot be checked, as there is no DNA. Germline loops: CDR1 SNHLY, CDR2 FYNNEI. This CDR3 comprises 14 residues. CDR3 protein: CASHQREGFGELFF.

The chain is built from TRBV7-3 and TRBJ2-1. Looked up from germline, CDR1 is SGHTA and CDR2 is FQGTGA. CDR3 length equals 15 residues. The CDR3 region is CASSSDRGSYNEQFF.

The V and J genes are TRBV7-9 and TRBJ2-6; TCRdb calls TRBD1, which cannot be checked without DNA. Germline CDR1 SEHNR, CDR2 FQNEAQ (reference sequence). The CDR3 consists of 17 residues. CDR3 sequence: CASSSTTGYLAYNVLTF. The variable domain in full, completed from reference TRBV7-9 and TRBJ2-6, reads DTGVSQNPRHKITKRGQNVTFRCDPISEHNRLYWYRQTLGQGPEFLTYFQNEAQLEKSRLLSDRFSAERPKGSFSTLEIQRTEQGDSAMYLCASSSTTGYLAYNVLTFGAGSRLTVL.

The CDR3 protein is CASSQTGVGPQHF. The chain carries TRBV4-1 and TRBJ1-5; the D call from TCRdb, TRBD1, cannot be confirmed without DNA. The CDR3 length is 13 residues. The germline V gene has CDR1 MGHRA and CDR2 YSYEKL.

Here the CDR3 reads CASTRGNTGELFF. The chain joins TRBV5-1 to TRBJ2-2; the D call of TRBD1 rests on TCRdb alone, since no DNA is present to check it. From germline, CDR1 is SGHRS and CDR2 YFSETQ. The CDR3 has 13 amino acids.

The rearrangement uses TRBV5-8 and TRBJ1-1. The CDR3 runs to 14 residues. Per the germline V gene, CDR1 is SGHTS and CDR2 is YDEGEE. Here the CDR3 reads CASSLVGGETEAFF.

The chain employs TRBV6-5 and TRBJ2-1; TCRdb's D call of TRBD2 is untestable without DNA. Germline assignment: CDR1 MNHEY and CDR2 SVGAGI. This CDR3 has 18 amino acids. This chain's CDR3 is CASSYGLATSSSYNEQFF.

This sequence joins TRBV29-1 and TRBJ1-2; TCRdb's D gene call, TRBD1, goes unchecked for lack of DNA. This CDR3 has 12 residues. Germline loops: CDR1 SQVTM, CDR2 ANQGSEA. The CDR3 loop reads CSVSGTGAGYTF.

The rearrangement joins TRBV6-1 to TRBJ1-6. This CDR3 comprises 13 residues. CDR1 and CDR2 from the germline V gene are MNHNS and SASEGT. This chain's CDR3 is CASSATDNSPLHF.

The chain recombines TRBV7-3 with TRBJ2-1; TCRdb proposes TRBD1, but this gene call is untestable without DNA. Germline assignment: CDR1 SGHTA and CDR2 FQGTGA. The CDR3 totals 15 residues. CDR3 residues: CASSTRDSSYNEQFF. The whole variable domain, remainder taken from reference TRBV7-3 and TRBJ2-1, is GAGVSQTPSNKVTEKGKYVELRCDPISGHTALYWYRQSLGQGPEFLIYFQGTGAADDSGLPNDRFFAVRPEGSVSTLKIQRTERGDSAVYLCASSTRDSSYNEQFFGPGTRLTVL.